This T cell receptor (beta chain) derives from a study of radiotherapy plus CTLA-4 blockade in lung cancer. Overall study: Objective response was observed in approximately 18% of patients, and disease control in roughly 33%. Study-wide points: With interferon-beta, early dynamics of blood T cell clones were reported to best predict response. After radiotherapy and ipilimumab, tumor-derived clones expanded in peripheral blood.

Clones were sequenced by immunoSEQ multiplex PCR, and TCRdb holds only the in-frame ones, with some missing. Altogether 40,000 to 55,000 clones are present, approximately 71% being singletons, with the ten largest covering approximately 2.4%. Focal radiation and CTLA-4 blockade (ipilimumab) were tested in chemo-refractory metastatic non-small-cell lung cancer patients. Comment on this clone: Its target is not known.

This sample comprised peripheral blood, obtained from a patient treated with radiotherapy plus ipilimumab. This sequence was found in a human donor with non-small cell lung cancer whose response to radiotherapy plus ipilimumab could not be evaluated.

CDR3 loop: CASSFAGGNEQFF. CDR3 nucleotides: TGTGCCAGCAGTTTTGCGGGGGGGAATGAGCAGTTCTTC. This chain uses TRBV27 with TRBJ2-1, with 9 bases aligning to TRBD2. The CDR3 spans 13 residues. V was pared by 3 bases and J by 7 bases, with 1 base of the junction left unmatched. The germline CDR1 and CDR2 sequences are MNHEY and SMNVEV (reference sequence).